This T cell receptor (beta chain) originates from a study of blood T cell repertoires in COVID-19. The assay was immunoSEQ multiplex PCR, and TCRdb's table has in-frame clones only and misses some. The sample holds some 65,000 clones, about 94% seen once. The CDR3 loop spans 14 amino acids. With V trimmed by 2 bases and J by 3 bases, 4 bases remained unmatched. The germline V gene has CDR1 KGHSH and CDR2 LQKENI. The V gene is TRBV18, the J gene TRBJ2-7; the match to TRBD1 covers 7 bases. This sequence originates from a man in his 70s with active COVID-19. The source material was peripheral blood. The CDR3 here is CASSPRQGYYEQYV. The CDR3 DNA is TGTGCCAGCTCACCAAGACAGGGTTACTACGAGCAGTACGTC.